These 19 T cell receptor beta chains share one sample of origin, sequenced in a study of shared clonotypes between healthy human individuals. The protocol was immunoSEQ multiplex PCR, while the TCRdb copy is restricted to in-frame clones and leaves out a portion. The sample lists under 1 million clones, 92% occurring once. The naive CD8 fraction comprised CD45RO-negative cells positively selected for CCR7 and excluded terminally differentiated effector memory CD45RA+ cells. The sample comprised naive CD8+ T cells sorted from blood. These receptor sequences come from a man younger than 45 in good health.

V and J are TRBV21-1 and TRBJ2-7; TRBD2, the D gene given by the table, was not confirmed from the DNA. TRBV21-1 is a known pseudogene. This CDR3 spans 17 amino acids. CDR3 coding DNA: TGTGCCAGCACCCGTCCTACATCCGGGACTATAGGATGCGAGCAGTACTTC. Translated, it gives CASTRPTSGTIGCEQYF.

The chain couples TRBV5-1 to TRBJ2-1; TRBD2 might be the D (6 bases). Trimming took off 3 bases at V and 8 bases at J, with 18 bases between the two ends. Germline V gene sequence: CDR1 SGHRS, CDR2 YFSETQ. The CDR3 runs 15 residues. CDR3 sequence reads: CASSSAGRGLDEQFF. CDR3 nucleotide sequence: TGCGCCAGCAGCTCGGCGGGGCGGGGTCTCGATGAGCAGTTCTTC.

The chain has TRBV2 and TRBJ2-3; 12 bases map to TRBD2. Germline V gives CDR1 SNHLY, CDR2 FYNNEI. V was clipped by 6 bases and J by 5 bases; unmatched bases: 9. This CDR3 has 16 amino acids. CDR3 sequence reads: CASRSSSGRAGDTQYF. In DNA form, the CDR3 reads TGTGCCAGCAGGTCTTCTAGCGGGAGGGCAGGAGATACGCAGTATTTT.

The chain has TRBV5-6 and TRBJ2-7; TRBD2 agrees at 10 bases. The CDR3 runs to 17 residues. Germline V gene sequence: CDR1 SGHDT, CDR2 YYEEEE. Trimming at V came to 0 bases and at J to 0 bases, leaving 6 bases not matched to a gene. Written as DNA, the CDR3 is TGTGCCAGCAGCTTGGTCACTAGCGGGATGCACTCCTACGAGCAGTACTTC. This encodes CASSLVTSGMHSYEQYF.

The chain joins TRBV28 to TRBJ2-3, with D maybe TRBD2 (5 bases). Germline lookup yields CDR1 MDHEN and CDR2 SYDVKM. This CDR3 has 14 residues. V was shortened by 8 bases and J by 4 bases, with 16 bases between the two germline ends. CDR3 region: CASDSFLAPDTQYF. DNA for the CDR3: TGTGCCAGCGACTCTTTTCTAGCTCCAGATACGCAGTATTTT.

The chain combines TRBV7-9 with TRBJ2-2; 9 bases are a match to TRBD1. V was clipped by 3 bases and J by 5 bases; unmatched bases: 10. Germline V gene data show CDR1 as SEHNR and CDR2 as FQNEAQ (reference sequence). The CDR3 has 17 amino acids. The CDR3, as DNA: TGTGCCAGCAGCTTTTGGGCCGCCGGGACAGGGACCGGGGAGCTGTTTTTT. Its protein product is CASSFWAAGTGTGELFF.

This clone was counted a single time. The chain recombines TRBV5-1 with TRBJ2-6, with a possible D match to TRBD1 (5 bases). Germline V gene sequence: CDR1 SGHRS, CDR2 YFSETQ. The CDR3 has 15 amino acids. The V and J ends lost 4 bases and 4 bases respectively, with 12 bases between them. The CDR3 coding sequence is TGCGCCAGCAGCCCCAGGGTTTCAGGGGCCAACGTCCTGACTTTC. Its translation is CASSPRVSGANVLTF.

The rearrangement links TRBV14 to TRBJ2-1, with 7 bases lining up with TRBD2. The CDR3 runs 14 residues. Germline-derived CDR1 and CDR2 are SGHDN and FVKESK. J was trimmed by 9 bases and V by 3 bases; bases with no gene match: 8. The CDR3 protein is CASSQPGEGPEQFF. As DNA, the CDR3 is TGTGCCAGCAGCCAGCCGGGGGAGGGGCCTGAGCAGTTCTTC.

The gene calls are TRBV2 and TRBJ2-7; possibly TRBD2 for D (6 bases). V was pared by 3 bases and J by 3 bases, with 12 bases between. Germline CDR1 and CDR2: SNHLY and FYNNEI. The CDR3 contains 14 residues. CDR3 region: CASSEGGTVYEQYF. In DNA, the CDR3 is TGTGCCAGCAGTGAGGGGGGAACAGTCTACGAGCAGTACTTC.

This sequence joins TRBV7-9 and TRBJ2-1; 12 positions agree with TRBD2. Germline lookup yields CDR1 SEHNR and CDR2 FQNEAQ (reference sequence). V shed 3 bases and J 8 bases; nucleotides not matched to a gene: 5. This CDR3 is 15 amino acids long. CDR3 bases: TGTGCCAGCAGCTTCTCACTAGCGGGAGGATATGAGCAGTTCTTC. It is translated as CASSFSLAGGYEQFF.

As concerns this clone: The sample has other DNA sequences that encode this CDR3 too. CDR3 sequence reads: CASSLGQGVNEQFF. In nucleotides, the CDR3 is TGTGCCAGCAGCTTGGGACAGGGGGTCAATGAGCAGTTCTTC. This rearrangement joins TRBV7-3 to TRBJ2-1; TRBD1 matches at 11 bases. The CDR3 runs 14 residues. Per germline, CDR1 SGHTA and CDR2 FQGTGA. Trimming took 3 bases from V and 6 from J; bases not matched to a gene: 1.

The rearrangement uses TRBV27 and TRBJ2-3, with 8 positions matching TRBD2. This CDR3 spans 12 amino acids. Germline V gives CDR1 MNHEY, CDR2 SMNVEV (reference sequence). Germline trimming cut 11 bases from V and 6 bases from J; bases unmatched to any gene: 7. CDR3 DNA: TGTGCCTCAAGGCTAGCGGGCGATACGCAGTATTTT. Amino acids: CASRLAGDTQYF.

The chain combines TRBV7-9 with TRBJ1-3; D unresolved. V gave up 5 bases and J gave up 0 bases, with 11 bases separating them. The CDR3 covers 15 residues. The V gene's germline CDR1 is SEHNR and CDR2 FQNEAQ (reference sequence). Here the CDR3 DNA reads TGTGCCAGCAGCGAAGACAACCTCTCTGGAAACACCATATATTTT. Translation: CASSEDNLSGNTIYF. Full variable domain (outside the CDR3, taken from reference TRBV7-9 and TRBJ1-3): DTGVSQNPRHKITKRGQNVTFRCDPISEHNRLYWYRQTLGQGPEFLTYFQNEAQLEKSRLLSDRFSAERPKGSFSTLEIQRTEQGDSAMYLCASSEDNLSGNTIYFGEGSWLTVV.

Remarks on this clone: The sample holds other DNA sequences that translate to the same CDR3. The rearrangement joins TRBV5-1 to TRBJ2-6; no reliable D call. Germline CDR1 reads SGHRS; CDR2 reads YFSETQ. V was clipped by 4 bases and J by 0 bases, with 8 bases between them. The CDR3 sequence is 15 residues long. The CDR3 DNA sequence: TGCGCCAGCAGCCTGGGTGACTCTGGGGCCAACGTCCTGACTTTC. Amino acid sequence: CASSLGDSGANVLTF.

The rearrangement uses TRBV7-9 and TRBJ2-1; weak D call: TRBD2 (5 bases). V shed 5 bases and J shed 5 bases, with 16 bases lying between them. CDR1 is SEHNR, CDR2 FQNEAQ, per germline (reference sequence). This CDR3 has 15 amino acids. The CDR3 loop reads CASSPTIGPDNEQFF. In DNA form, the CDR3 reads TGTGCCAGCAGCCCGACTATAGGACCAGACAATGAGCAGTTCTTC.

This clone was detected only once. The CDR3 DNA follows: TGTGCCAGCAGCTTAGCACTAGCGGGAGGCTATGAGCAGTTCTTC. Protein product: CASSLALAGGYEQFF. This chain joins TRBV7-2 and TRBJ2-1, with 12 bases matching TRBD2. CDR1 is SGHTA and CDR2 is FQGNSA in the germline V gene. The CDR3 extends over 15 amino acids. Trimming took 0 bases from V and 8 from J; bases not matched to a gene: 2.

About this clone itself: Other DNA sequences in the sample encode the same CDR3. This sequence joins TRBV10-2 and TRBJ2-1; 8 nucleotides agree with TRBD2. This CDR3 has 16 residues. Germline V gene sequence: CDR1 WSHSY, CDR2 SAAADI. Trimming at V came to 1 base and at J to 3 bases, leaving 5 bases not matched to a gene. The CDR3 DNA reads TGCGCCAGCAGTGAGTTAACTAGCGGCCTCTACAATGAGCAGTTCTTC. It encodes CASSELTSGLYNEQFF.

The chain couples TRBV27 to TRBJ2-5; the D is unclear. Germline V gene sequence: CDR1 MNHEY, CDR2 SMNVEV (reference sequence). This CDR3 is 14 amino acids long. Trimming took off 0 bases at V and 4 bases at J, with 9 bases between the two ends. DNA for the CDR3: TGTGCCAGCAGTTTATCTGGGTCGGGAGAGACCCAGTACTTC. The encoded protein is CASSLSGSGETQYF.

This sequence joins TRBV9 and TRBJ2-1, with 9 nucleotides matching TRBD2. V lost 6 bases, J lost 3 bases, and 7 bases stayed unmatched. This CDR3 has 15 amino acids. Germline CDR1 and CDR2: SGDLS and YYNGEE. This CDR3 reads CASTPAGGLYNEQFF. CDR3 bases: TGTGCCAGCACCCCAGCGGGAGGACTCTACAATGAGCAGTTCTTC.